This T cell receptor (beta chain) was observed in a study of early T cells in non-severe SARS-CoV-2 infection. Study summary: The study sequenced bulk RNA from unsorted whole blood, with chains unpaired.

Individual cDNA molecules were tagged with unique molecular identifiers, the study reported. A single record per CDR3 protein comes from TCRdb applying MiXCR to the 5' RACE reads. The sample contains tens of thousands of distinct CDR3 sequences, roughly 12% of which appear only once. This clonotype was seen a few times. Trimming stripped 6 bases from V and 5 bases from J, with 23 bases between. CDR3 length equals 18 residues. In germline, CDR1 is MNHEY, CDR2 SVGAGI. What was sequenced was whole blood. This TCR was recovered from an adult who was a healthcare worker with PCR-confirmed SARS-CoV-2 infection or an uninfected control (not recorded which). V and J are TRBV6-5 and TRBJ1-6; no definite D call. The CDR3 reads CASSDASPRVGDNSPLHF. The CDR3 bases are TGTGCCAGCAGCGACGCCTCCCCCCGGGTCGGGGATAATTCACCCCTCCACTTT.